A single count supports the clone carrying this T cell receptor (beta chain). Its antigen is undetermined. Between the trimmed V and J ends, which lost 7 bases and 9 bases, there was a span of 16 bases. Germline V lookup: CDR1 SQVTM, CDR2 ANQGSEA. The CDR3 contains 12 residues. The sample comes from a study of cytomegalovirus exposure and HLA in healthy donors. PCR employed 60 Vbeta and 13 Jbeta primers. TCRdb's copy holds only in-frame clones and misses some; the assay was immunoSEQ multiplex PCR. The profile shows some 30,000 clones, 84% of them singletons. The donors comprised healthy bone marrow donors. Study-level points and caveats: V- and J-gene trimming in TCR beta was tied to a missense DCLRE1C variant by an analysis performed later.

V and J are TRBV29-1 and TRBJ2-1; a weak D match, TRBD2 (7 bases). The specimen sequenced was PBMCs. The TCR was taken from a woman under 30 in good health and CMV-seronegative. CDR3 DNA: TGCAGCGCTCCGTGGGGGGGCGGTGAGCAGTTCTTC. Translation: CSAPWGGGEQFF.